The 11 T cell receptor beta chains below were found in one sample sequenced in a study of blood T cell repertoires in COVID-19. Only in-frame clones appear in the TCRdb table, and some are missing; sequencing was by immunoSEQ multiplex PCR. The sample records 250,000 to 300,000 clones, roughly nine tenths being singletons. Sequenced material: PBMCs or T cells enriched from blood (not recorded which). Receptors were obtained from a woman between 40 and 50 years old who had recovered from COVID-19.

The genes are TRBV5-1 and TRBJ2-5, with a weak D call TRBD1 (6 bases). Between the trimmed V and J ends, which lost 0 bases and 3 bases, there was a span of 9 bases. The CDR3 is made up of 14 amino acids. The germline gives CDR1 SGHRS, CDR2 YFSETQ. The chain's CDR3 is CASSLGNREETQYF. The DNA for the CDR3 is TGCGCCAGCAGCTTGGGTAACAGGGAAGAGACCCAGTACTTC. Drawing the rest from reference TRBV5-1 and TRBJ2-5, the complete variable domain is KAGVTQTPRYLIKTRGQQVTLSCSPISGHRSVSWYQQTPGQGLQFLFEYFSETQRNKGNFPGRFSGRQFSNSRSEMNVSTLELGDSALYLCASSLGNREETQYFGPGTRLLVL.

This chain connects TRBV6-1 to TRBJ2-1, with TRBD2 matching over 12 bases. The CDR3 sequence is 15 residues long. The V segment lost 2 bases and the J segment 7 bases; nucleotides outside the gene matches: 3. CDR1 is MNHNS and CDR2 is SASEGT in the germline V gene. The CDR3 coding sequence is TGTGCCAGCAGTGAAACTAGCGGGGGGTCTAATGAGCAGTTCTTC. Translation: CASSETSGGSNEQFF.

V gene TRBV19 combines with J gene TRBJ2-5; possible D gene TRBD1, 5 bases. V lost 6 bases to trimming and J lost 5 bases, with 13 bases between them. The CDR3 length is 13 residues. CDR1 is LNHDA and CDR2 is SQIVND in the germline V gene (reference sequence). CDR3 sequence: CASRETEMETQYF. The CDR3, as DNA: TGTGCCAGTAGGGAGACAGAGATGGAGACCCAGTACTTC.

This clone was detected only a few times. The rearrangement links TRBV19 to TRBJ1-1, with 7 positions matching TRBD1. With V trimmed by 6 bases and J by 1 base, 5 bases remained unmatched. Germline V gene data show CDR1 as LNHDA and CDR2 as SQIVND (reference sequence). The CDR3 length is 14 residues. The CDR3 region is CASSRDRSNTEAFF. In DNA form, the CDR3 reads TGTGCCAGTAGCCGGGACAGATCGAACACTGAAGCTTTCTTT. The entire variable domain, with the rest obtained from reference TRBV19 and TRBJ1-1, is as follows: DGGITQSPKYLFRKEGQNVTLSCEQNLNHDAMYWYRQDPGQGLRLIYYSQIVNDFQKGDIAEGYSVSREKKESFPLTVTSAQKNPTAFYLCASSRDRSNTEAFFGQGTRLTVV.

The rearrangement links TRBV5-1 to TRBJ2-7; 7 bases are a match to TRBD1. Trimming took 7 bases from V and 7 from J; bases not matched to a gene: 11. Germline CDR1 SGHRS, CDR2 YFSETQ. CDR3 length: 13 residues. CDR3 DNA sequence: TGCGCCAGCGGAACAGGGGTGCTGGAAGAGCAGTACTTC. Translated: CASGTGVLEEQYF. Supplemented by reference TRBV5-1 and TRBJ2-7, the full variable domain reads KAGVTQTPRYLIKTRGQQVTLSCSPISGHRSVSWYQQTPGQGLQFLFEYFSETQRNKGNFPGRFSGRQFSNSRSEMNVSTLELGDSALYLCASGTGVLEEQYFGPGTRLTVT.

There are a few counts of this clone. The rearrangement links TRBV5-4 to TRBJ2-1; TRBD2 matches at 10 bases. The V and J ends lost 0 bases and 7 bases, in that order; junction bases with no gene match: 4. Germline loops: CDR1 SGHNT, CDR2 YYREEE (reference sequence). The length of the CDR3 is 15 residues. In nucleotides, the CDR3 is TGTGCCAGCAGCTTGGCCAGCGGGAGGGATAATGAGCAGTTCTTC. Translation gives CASSLASGRDNEQFF. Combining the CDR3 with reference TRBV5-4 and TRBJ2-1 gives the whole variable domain ETGVTQSPTHLIKTRGQQVTLRCSSQSGHNTVSWYQQALGQGPQFIFQYYREEENGRGNFPPRFSGLQFPNYSSELNVNALELDDSALYLCASSLASGRDNEQFFGPGTRLTVL.

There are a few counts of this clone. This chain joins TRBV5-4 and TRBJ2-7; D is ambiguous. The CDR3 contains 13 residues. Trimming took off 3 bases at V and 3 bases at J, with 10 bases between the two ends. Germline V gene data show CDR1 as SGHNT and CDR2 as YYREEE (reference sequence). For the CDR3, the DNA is TGTGCCAGCAGCTCCCCTCTCGGCTACGAGCAGTACTTC. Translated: CASSSPLGYEQYF.

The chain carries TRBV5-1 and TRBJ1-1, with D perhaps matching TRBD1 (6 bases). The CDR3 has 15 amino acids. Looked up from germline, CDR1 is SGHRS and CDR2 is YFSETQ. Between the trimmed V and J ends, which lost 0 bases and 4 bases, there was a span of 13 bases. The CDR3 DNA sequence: TGCGCCAGCAGCTTGGCCGGGGGGGCTGGCACTGAAGCTTTCTTT. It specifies CASSLAGGAGTEAFF.

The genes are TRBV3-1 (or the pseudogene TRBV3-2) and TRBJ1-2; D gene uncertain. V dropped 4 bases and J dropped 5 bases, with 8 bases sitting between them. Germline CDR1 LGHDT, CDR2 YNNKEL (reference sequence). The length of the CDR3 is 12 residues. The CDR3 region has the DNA TGTGCCAGCAGCCTGACGAGGTATGGCTACACCTTC. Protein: CASSLTRYGYTF.

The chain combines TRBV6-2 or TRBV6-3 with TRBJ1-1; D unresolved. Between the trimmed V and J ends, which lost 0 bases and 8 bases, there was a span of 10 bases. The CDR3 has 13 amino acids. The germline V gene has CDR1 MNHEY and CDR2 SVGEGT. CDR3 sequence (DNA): TGTGCCAGCAGTTACTCCGGGTACCCCGAAGCTTTCTTT. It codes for CASSYSGYPEAFF.

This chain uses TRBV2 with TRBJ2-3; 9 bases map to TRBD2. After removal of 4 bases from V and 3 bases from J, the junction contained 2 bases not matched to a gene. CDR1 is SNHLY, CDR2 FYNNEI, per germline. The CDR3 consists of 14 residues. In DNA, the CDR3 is TGTGCCAGCAGTGCAGCGGGAGGTACAGATACGCAGTATTTT. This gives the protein CASSAAGGTDTQYF.